There are many counts of the clone carrying this T cell receptor beta chain. Its antigen is currently unknown. Template switching with 5'RACE generated the TCR cDNA and added a universal primer site and UMIs. Each CDR3 protein gets one entry after TCRdb re-called the 5' RACE reads with MiXCR. The sample holds 200,000 to 300,000 distinct CDR3 sequences, roughly 4% seen once. This entry comes from a study of T cells after yellow fever vaccination. Looking at the study overall: Low-cell-number fractions were prepared with SMART-Seq v4 Ultra Low Input. Notes on the study in general: Subsequent to the booster, the majority of primary-vaccination clones reappeared (under 98% CD4, about 90% CD8). Weaker overall was a secondary response that nonetheless peaked faster, on day 5 versus 15.

CDR1 and CDR2 (germline): DFQATT, SNEGSKA (reference sequence). V gave up 0 bases and J gave up 7 bases; unmatched junction bases: 11. The CDR3 totals 17 residues. This material consisted of PBMCs, taken 15 days after the yellow fever booster vaccination. This clonotype originated in a man between 18 and 29 years old who received the YFV17D yellow fever vaccine. V gene TRBV20-1 combines with J gene TRBJ2-1; TRBD2 agrees at 11 bases. The CDR3 is CSARDLEIAGGPNEQFF. Written as DNA, the CDR3 is TGCAGTGCTAGAGATCTCGAAATAGCGGGGGGGCCTAATGAGCAGTTCTTC.